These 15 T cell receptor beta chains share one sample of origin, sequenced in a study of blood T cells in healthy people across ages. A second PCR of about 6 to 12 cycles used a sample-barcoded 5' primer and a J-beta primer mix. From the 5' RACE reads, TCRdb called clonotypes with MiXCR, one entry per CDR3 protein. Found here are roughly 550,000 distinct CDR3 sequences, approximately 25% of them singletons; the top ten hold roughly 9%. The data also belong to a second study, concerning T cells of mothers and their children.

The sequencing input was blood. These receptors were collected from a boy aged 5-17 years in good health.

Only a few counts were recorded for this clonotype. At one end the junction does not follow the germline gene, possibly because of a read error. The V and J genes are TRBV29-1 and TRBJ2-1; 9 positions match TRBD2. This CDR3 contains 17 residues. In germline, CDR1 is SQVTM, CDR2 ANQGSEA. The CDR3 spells CSVEDRLAGSPYDEQFF. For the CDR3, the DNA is TGCAGCGTTGAAGATCGTCTAGCGGGATCCCCCTACGATGAGCAGTTCTTC.

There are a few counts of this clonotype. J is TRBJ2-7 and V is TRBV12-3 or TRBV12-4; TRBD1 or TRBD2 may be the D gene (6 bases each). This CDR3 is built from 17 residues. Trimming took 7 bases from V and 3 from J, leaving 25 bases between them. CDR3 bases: TGTGCCAGCACCAACTGGTATTGGCGGGAAGGGGGCTACGAGCAGTACTTC. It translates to CASTNWYWREGGYEQYF.

In DNA, the CDR3 is TGTGCCAGCAGACCTGGGGGCGTGAGTGAAAAACTGTTTTTT. Translating gives CASRPGGVSEKLFF. The chain couples TRBV12-3 or TRBV12-4 to TRBJ1-4; D might be TRBD1 (6 bases). The CDR3 is 14 residues long. The germline V and J ends were trimmed by 6 bases and 7 bases, with 15 bases remaining between them.

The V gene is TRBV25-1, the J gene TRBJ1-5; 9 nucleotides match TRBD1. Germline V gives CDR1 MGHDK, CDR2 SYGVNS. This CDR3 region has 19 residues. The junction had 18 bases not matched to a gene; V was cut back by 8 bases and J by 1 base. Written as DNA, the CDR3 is TGTGCCAGCGGTATCCCGGGACAGGGAGGAAGGGCCAGCAATCAGCCCCAGCATTTT. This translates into CASGIPGQGGRASNQPQHF.

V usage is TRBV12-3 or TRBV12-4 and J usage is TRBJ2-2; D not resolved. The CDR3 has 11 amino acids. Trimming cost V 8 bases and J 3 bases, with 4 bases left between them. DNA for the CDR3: TGTGCCAGCGGGGACACCGGGGAGCTGTTTTTT. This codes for CASGDTGELFF.

CDR3 sequence (DNA): TGTGCCAGCAAATTATCTGGGGGTTTGGGGCAGCAGTTCTTC. Amino acid sequence: CASKLSGGLGQQFF. This chain joins TRBV27 and TRBJ2-1; D is tentatively TRBD1 or TRBD2 (5 bases each). Germline lookup yields CDR1 MNHEY and CDR2 SMNVEV (reference sequence). Trimming shortened V by 7 bases and J by 11 bases, and 21 bases separated the two germline ends. The CDR3 runs 14 residues.

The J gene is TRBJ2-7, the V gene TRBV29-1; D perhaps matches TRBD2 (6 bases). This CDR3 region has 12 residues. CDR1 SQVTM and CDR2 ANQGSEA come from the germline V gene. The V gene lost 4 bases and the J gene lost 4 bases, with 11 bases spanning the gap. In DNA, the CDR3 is TGCAGCGTTGCTAAGAGCGGGTACGAGCAGTACTTC. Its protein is CSVAKSGYEQYF.

CDR3 in amino acids: CASSVRSDMPQHF. The CDR3 nucleotides read TGTGCCAGCAGCGTACGCTCAGATATGCCCCAGCATTTT. V and J are TRBV9 and TRBJ1-5; D is uncertain. The CDR3 runs to 13 residues. Germline V lookup: CDR1 SGDLS, CDR2 YYNGEE. Trimming took 1 base from V and 9 from J, leaving 11 bases between them.

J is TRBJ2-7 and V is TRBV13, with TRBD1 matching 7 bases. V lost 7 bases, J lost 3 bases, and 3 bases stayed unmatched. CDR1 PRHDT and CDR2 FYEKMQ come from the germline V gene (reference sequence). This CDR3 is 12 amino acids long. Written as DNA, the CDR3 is TGTGCCAGCACTGGACAGGTCTACGAGCAGTACTTC. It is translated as CASTGQVYEQYF.

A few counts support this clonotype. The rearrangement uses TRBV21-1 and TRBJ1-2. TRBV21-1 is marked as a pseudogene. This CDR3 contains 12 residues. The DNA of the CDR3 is TGTGCCAGCAGCAAGGATTGGTATGGCTACACCTTC. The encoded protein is CASSKDWYGYTF.

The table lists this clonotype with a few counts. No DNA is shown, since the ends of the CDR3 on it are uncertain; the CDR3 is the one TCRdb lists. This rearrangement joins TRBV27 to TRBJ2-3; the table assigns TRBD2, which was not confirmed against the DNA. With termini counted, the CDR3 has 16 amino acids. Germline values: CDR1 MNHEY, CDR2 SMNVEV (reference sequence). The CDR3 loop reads CASSSSGLDITDTQYF.

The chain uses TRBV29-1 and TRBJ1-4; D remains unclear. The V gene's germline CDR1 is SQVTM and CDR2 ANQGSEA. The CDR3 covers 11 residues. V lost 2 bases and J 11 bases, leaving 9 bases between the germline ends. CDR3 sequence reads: CSVERSRKLFF. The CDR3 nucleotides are TGCAGCGTTGAAAGGTCGAGGAAACTGTTTTTT.

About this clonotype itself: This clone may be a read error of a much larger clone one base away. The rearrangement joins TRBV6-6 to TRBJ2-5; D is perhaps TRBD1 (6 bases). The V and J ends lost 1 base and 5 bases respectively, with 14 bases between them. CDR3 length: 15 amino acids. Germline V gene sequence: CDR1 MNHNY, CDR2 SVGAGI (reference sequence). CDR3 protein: CASSYYLRDMETQYF. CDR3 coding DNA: TGTGCCAGCAGTTACTACCTCAGGGACATGGAGACCCAGTACTTC.

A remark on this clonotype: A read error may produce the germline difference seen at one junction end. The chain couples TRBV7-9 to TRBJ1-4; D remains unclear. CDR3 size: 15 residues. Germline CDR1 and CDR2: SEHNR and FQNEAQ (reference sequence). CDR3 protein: CASSSESATNEKPFF. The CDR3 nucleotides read TGTGCCAGCAGCTCGGAGAGTGCAACTAATGAAAAACCGTTTTTT.

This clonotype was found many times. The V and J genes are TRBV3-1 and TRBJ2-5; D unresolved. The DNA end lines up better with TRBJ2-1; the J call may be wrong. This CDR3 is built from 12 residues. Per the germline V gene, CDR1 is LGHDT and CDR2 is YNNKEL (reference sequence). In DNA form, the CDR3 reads TGTGCCAGCAGCCAAGTCTACAATGAGCAGTTCTTC. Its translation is CASSQVYNEQFF.